These T cell receptor beta chains were read from a single sample in a study of CD8 T cells in ankylosing spondylitis. TCRdb used MiXCR to reprocess the 5' RACE reads, holding one entry per CDR3 protein. The sample lists fewer than 450,000 distinct CDR3 sequences; over 15% were seen once. Sequencing used blood, either unsorted or a sorted T cell fraction (not recorded which). The receptors stem from a male donor with ankylosing spondylitis. Each CDR3 is given with its conserved first and last residue. The D gene is left open where the match is weak. A row's size may be missing; if present it is once, few, many or a size class.

abundance	v_gene	d_gene	j_gene	CDR3nt	CDR3aa
many	TRBV4-2	NA	TRBJ2-7	TGTGCCAGCAGCCAAGATGCCCTGGGCAGGGGAGCCTACGAGCAGTACTTC	CASSQDALGRGAYEQYF
few	TRBV9	NA	TRBJ1-1	TGTGCCAGCAGCGTAGGAGGAATTGGGGCGGAAGCTTTCTTT	CASSVGGIGAEAFF
NA	TRBV6-2/TRBV6-3	NA	TRBJ1-2	TGTGCCAGCAACATACAGGGTGGCGGCTACACCTTC	CASNIQGGGYTF
NA	TRBV20-1	TRBD2	TRBJ2-1	TGCTGTGCTAGAGTCGGAGCGGGGAGCTCCTACAATGAGCAGTTCTTC	CCARVGAGSSYNEQFF
NA	TRBV2	NA	TRBJ2-5	TGTGCCAGCAAACAGATACAAGAGACCCAGTACTTC	CASKQIQETQYF
NA	TRBV6-5	NA	TRBJ2-6	TGTGCCAGCAGTTACTCGACTGGGCACGGCGACTCTGGGGCCAACGTCCTGACTTTC	CASSYSTGHGDSGANVLTF
few	TRBV5-1	TRBD1	TRBJ2-5	TGCGCCAGCAGCTTGGAATGGGGCAGGGGGATGGAGACCCAGTACTTC	CASSLEWGRGMETQYF
few	TRBV6-1	TRBD1	TRBJ2-2	TGTGCCAGCACCTCAGGGGGTGCGAACACCGGGGAGCTGTTTTTT	CASTSGGANTGELFF
NA	TRBV20-1	NA	TRBJ1-5	TGCAGTGCTATCCGGGACACCAATCAGCCCCAGCATTTT	CSAIRDTNQPQHF
NA	TRBV12-3/TRBV12-4	NA	TRBJ2-2	TGTGCCAGCAGTTTAGGGGACCTGGGGACCGGGGAGCTGTTTTTT	CASSLGDLGTGELFF
few	TRBV9	TRBD2	TRBJ2-2	TGTGCCAGCAGGGGGAATCCTAAATTAGCGGGTACGAACACCGGGGAGCTGTTTTTT	CASRGNPKLAGTNTGELFF
many	TRBV7-2	NA	TRBJ2-3	TGTGCCAGCAGCTTAGGGCTAGCTGGGGATACGCAGTATTTT	CASSLGLAGDTQYF
NA	TRBV15	NA	TRBJ1-1	TGTGCCACCAGCAGCTACAGGGAGAACACTGAAGCTTTCTTT	CATSSYRENTEAFF
few	TRBV4-2	TRBD1	TRBJ1-2	TGTGCCAGCAGCCCCCGCGCCTGGACAGGGAAGGTTGACTATGGCTACACCTTC	CASSPRAWTGKVDYGYTF
many	TRBV28	TRBD2	TRBJ2-3	TGTGCCAGCAGCCCTCAGCTAGCGGGGAACACAGATACGCAGTATTTT	CASSPQLAGNTDTQYF
NA	TRBV4-1	NA	TRBJ2-2	TGCGCCAGCAGCCCTCTGGGGCGAGGCACCGGGGAGCTGTTTTTT	CASSPLGRGTGELFF
many	TRBV10-3	TRBD2	TRBJ2-1	TGTGCCATCAGCACCGGGACTAGCGGTGGCGATGAGCAGTTCTTC	CAISTGTSGGDEQFF
many	TRBV20-1	NA	TRBJ1-5	TGCAGTGCTACCGGGGGAGGGGCGGGAAGCAATCAGCCCCAGCATTTT	CSATGGGAGSNQPQHF
NA	TRBV5-6	NA	TRBJ1-6	TGTGCCAGCGGGCGACTGACAAATTCACCCCTCCACTTT	CASGRLTNSPLHF
NA	TRBV2	TRBD1	TRBJ2-7	TGTGCCAGCAGTGAAGGGTGGAGGACAGGGCCGTACTTC	CASSEGWRTGPYF
few	TRBV7-2	TRBD2	TRBJ2-3	TGTGCCAGCAGCTTAAAGAGCGGGGGCGTAGCGACAGATACGCAGTATTTT	CASSLKSGGVATDTQYF
few	TRBV5-1	NA	TRBJ1-1	TGCGCCAGCAGCAACGCGGACCGGAGCATGAACACTGAAGCTTTCTTT	CASSNADRSMNTEAFF
NA	TRBV20-1	TRBD1	TRBJ1-4	TGCAGTGCCCCCCCGGGACAGGCTAATGAAAAACTGTTTTTT	CSAPPGQANEKLFF
NA	TRBV27	NA	TRBJ2-7	TGTGCCAGCAGTGTAACCCCTCAGGGTCGAACCCTCTACGAGCAGTACTTC	CASSVTPQGRTLYEQYF
few	TRBV20-1	NA	TRBJ2-5	TGCAGTGCTAGAGGGGGGACAGGACCGCGGACTAGTTTGGAGACCCAGTACTTC	CSARGGTGPRTSLETQYF
few	TRBV7-9	NA	TRBJ2-3	TGTGCCAGCAGCTTAAGGGCCTCACAGCGGGTCGATACGCAGTATTTT	CASSLRASQRVDTQYF
many	TRBV20-1	NA	TRBJ1-5	TGCAGTGCCAGAACAGCCACCAGCAATCAGCCCCAGCATTTT	CSARTATSNQPQHF
NA	TRBV12-3/TRBV12-4	NA	TRBJ1-1	TGTGCCAGCAGTAGGGGACACTCGAACACTGAAGCTTTCTTT	CASSRGHSNTEAFF
many	TRBV6-2/TRBV6-3	NA	TRBJ2-6	TGTGCCAGCACCCAATCTGGGGCCAACGTCCTGACTTTC	CASTQSGANVLTF
NA	TRBV5-1	NA	TRBJ1-6	TGCGCCAGCAGCTTGGCCAAGTCAGTCACTTCACCCCTCCACTTT	CASSLAKSVTSPLHF
few	TRBV20-1	TRBD1	TRBJ2-3	TGCAGTGCTCCCGGGACAGGGGTAGCCCCGCTGGCAGATACGCAGTATTTT	CSAPGTGVAPLADTQYF
many	TRBV19	NA	TRBJ2-1	TGTGCCAGTAGTCCCATAGCGGAGGGGCGTAACAATGAGCAGTTCTTC	CASSPIAEGRNNEQFF
NA	TRBV5-1	TRBD1	TRBJ2-3	TGCGCCAGCAGTCCACCACAGGGGAGCGGCACAGATACGCAGTATTTT	CASSPPQGSGTDTQYF
few	TRBV11-2	NA	TRBJ2-1	TGTGCCAGCAGCTTAGAGGGGTGGCTCCGACAGCCCTACAATGAGCAGTTCTTC	CASSLEGWLRQPYNEQFF
NA	TRBV5-1	NA	TRBJ2-1	TGCGCCAGCAGCTCGACTACGAGACAGAGAGCCAATGAGCAGTTCTTC	CASSSTTRQRANEQFF
few	TRBV5-1	NA	TRBJ2-2	TGCGCCAGCAGCGCGACTAGTTGGGGCGCCGGGGAGCTGTTTTTT	CASSATSWGAGELFF
few	TRBV30	NA	TRBJ1-1	TGTGCCTGGAGTGTAGGAGGGAACACTGAAGCTTTCTTT	CAWSVGGNTEAFF
NA	TRBV27	NA	TRBJ2-3	TGTGCCAGCAGTTTTGGCGGATACACAGATACGCAGTATTTT	CASSFGGYTDTQYF
few	TRBV18	NA	TRBJ2-5	TGTGCCAGCTCACCAAGGTTAATTAGGTCAGACCTTCAAGAGACCCAGTACTTC	CASSPRLIRSDLQETQYF
many	TRBV12-3/TRBV12-4	TRBD1	TRBJ1-2	TGTGCCAGCAGCTTAGGGGACAGGGGGTATGGCTACACCTTC	CASSLGDRGYGYTF
NA	TRBV7-2	NA	TRBJ1-2	TGTGCCAGCAGCTTATCAGGAACGAATAACTATGGCTACACCTTC	CASSLSGTNNYGYTF
NA	TRBV20-1	TRBD1	TRBJ2-2	TGCTGTGCTAGAGAGGGCCCGGACAGGTCTACCGGGGAGCTGTTTTTT	CCAREGPDRSTGELFF
NA	TRBV5-1	NA	TRBJ2-1	TGCGCCAGCAGCTTGGGTTTGACTAGGGGTGGAGGGGGGAATGAGCAGTTCTTC	CASSLGLTRGGGGNEQFF
many	TRBV7-2	NA	TRBJ2-1	TGTGCCAGCAGCTTAGGCCGACTAGGAAATGAGCAGTTCTTC	CASSLGRLGNEQFF
NA	TRBV3-1	TRBD2	TRBJ2-3	TGTGCCAGCAGCCAAGACCGTACTAGCGGCAGCACAGATACGCAGTATTTT	CASSQDRTSGSTDTQYF
NA	TRBV2	TRBD2	TRBJ2-2	TGTGCCAGCAGTGAACCGACTAGCGGGAGGAACACCGGGGAGCTGTTTTTT	CASSEPTSGRNTGELFF